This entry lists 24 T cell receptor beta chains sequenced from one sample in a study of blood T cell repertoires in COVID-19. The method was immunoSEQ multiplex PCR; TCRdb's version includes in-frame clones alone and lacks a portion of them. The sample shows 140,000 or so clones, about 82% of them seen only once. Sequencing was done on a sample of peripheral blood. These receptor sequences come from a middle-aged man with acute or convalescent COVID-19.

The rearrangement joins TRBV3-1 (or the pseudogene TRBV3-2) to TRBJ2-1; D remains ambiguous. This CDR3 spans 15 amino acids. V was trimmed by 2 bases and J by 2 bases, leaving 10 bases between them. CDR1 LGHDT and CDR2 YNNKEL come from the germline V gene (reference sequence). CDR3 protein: CASSQNPGAYNEQFF. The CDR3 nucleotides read TGTGCCAGCAGCCAAAACCCAGGCGCCTACAATGAGCAGTTCTTC.

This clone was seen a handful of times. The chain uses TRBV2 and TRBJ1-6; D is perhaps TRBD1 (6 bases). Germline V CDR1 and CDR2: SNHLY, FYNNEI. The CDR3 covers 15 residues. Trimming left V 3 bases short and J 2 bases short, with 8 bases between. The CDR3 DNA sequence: TGTGCCAGCAGTGATACAGGGCCCTATAATTCACCCCTCCACTTT. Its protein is CASSDTGPYNSPLHF.

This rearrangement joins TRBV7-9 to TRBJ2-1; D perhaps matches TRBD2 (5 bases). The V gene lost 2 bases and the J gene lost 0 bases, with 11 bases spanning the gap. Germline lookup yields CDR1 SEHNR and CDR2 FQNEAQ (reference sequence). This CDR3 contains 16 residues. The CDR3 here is CASSLRSGSSYNEQFF. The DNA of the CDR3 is TGTGCCAGCAGCTTACGCTCGGGGTCCTCCTACAATGAGCAGTTCTTC.

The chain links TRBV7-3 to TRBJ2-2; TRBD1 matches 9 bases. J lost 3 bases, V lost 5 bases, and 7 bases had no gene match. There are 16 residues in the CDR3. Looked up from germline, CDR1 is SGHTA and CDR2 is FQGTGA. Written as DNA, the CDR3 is TGTGCCAGCAGCCTGGGGACAGGGTTCGACACCGGGGAGCTGTTTTTT. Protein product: CASSLGTGFDTGELFF.

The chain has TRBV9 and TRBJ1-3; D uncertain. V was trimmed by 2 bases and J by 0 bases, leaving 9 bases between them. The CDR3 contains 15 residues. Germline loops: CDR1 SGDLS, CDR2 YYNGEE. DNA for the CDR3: TGTGCCAGCAGCGTGGTCCCCAGCTCTGGAAACACCATATATTTT. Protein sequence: CASSVVPSSGNTIYF.

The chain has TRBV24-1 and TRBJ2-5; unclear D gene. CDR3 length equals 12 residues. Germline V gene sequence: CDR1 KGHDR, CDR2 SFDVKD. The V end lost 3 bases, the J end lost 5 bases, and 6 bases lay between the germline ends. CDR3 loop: CATSDPRETQYF. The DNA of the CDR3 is TGTGCCACCAGTGATCCACGGGAGACCCAGTACTTC.

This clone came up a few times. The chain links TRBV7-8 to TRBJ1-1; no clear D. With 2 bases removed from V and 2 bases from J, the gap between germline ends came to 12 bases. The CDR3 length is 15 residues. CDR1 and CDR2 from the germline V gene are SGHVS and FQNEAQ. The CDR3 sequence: CASSLRPTLNTEAFF. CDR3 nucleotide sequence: TGTGCCAGCAGCTTAAGGCCGACACTTAACACTGAAGCTTTCTTT.

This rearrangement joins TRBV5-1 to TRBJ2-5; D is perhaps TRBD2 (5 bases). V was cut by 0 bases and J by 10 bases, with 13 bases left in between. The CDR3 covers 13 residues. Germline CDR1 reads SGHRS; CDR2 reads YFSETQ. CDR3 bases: TGCGCCAGCAGCTTGGCCGCCGGAGAGGGCCAGTACTTC. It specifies CASSLAAGEGQYF.

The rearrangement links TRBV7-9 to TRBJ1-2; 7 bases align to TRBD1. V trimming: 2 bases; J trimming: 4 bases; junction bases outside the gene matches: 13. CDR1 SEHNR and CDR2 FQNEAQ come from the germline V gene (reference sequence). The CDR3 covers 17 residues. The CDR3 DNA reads TGTGCCAGCAGCTTAAACGTGGCACTTCAGGGGGTCTATGGCTACACCTTC. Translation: CASSLNVALQGVYGYTF.

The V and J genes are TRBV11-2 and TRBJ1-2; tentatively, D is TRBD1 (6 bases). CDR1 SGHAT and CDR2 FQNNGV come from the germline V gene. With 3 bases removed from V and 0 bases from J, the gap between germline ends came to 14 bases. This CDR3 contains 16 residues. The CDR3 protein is CASSFSRDISNYGYTF. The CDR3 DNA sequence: TGTGCCAGCAGCTTCTCCCGGGACATTTCTAACTATGGCTACACCTTC.

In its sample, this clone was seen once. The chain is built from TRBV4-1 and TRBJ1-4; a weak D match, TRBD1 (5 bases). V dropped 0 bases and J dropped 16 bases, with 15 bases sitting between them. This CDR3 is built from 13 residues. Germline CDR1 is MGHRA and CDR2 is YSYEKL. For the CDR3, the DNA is TGCGCCAGCAGCCAAGATGTAAGGGGCAAAAGGTTTTTT. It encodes CASSQDVRGKRFF.

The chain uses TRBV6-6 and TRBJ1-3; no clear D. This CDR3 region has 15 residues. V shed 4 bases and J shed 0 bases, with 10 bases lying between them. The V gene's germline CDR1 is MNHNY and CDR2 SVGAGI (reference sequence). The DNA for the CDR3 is TGTGCCAGCAGTTCCGGTTTGAGCTCTGGAAACACCATATATTTT. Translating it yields CASSSGLSSGNTIYF.

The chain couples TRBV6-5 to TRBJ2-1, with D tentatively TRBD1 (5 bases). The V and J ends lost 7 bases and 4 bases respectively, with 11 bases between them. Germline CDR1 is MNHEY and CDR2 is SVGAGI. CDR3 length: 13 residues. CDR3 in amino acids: CASTPAGYNEQFF. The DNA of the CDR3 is TGTGCCAGCACCCCGGCAGGGTACAATGAGCAGTTCTTC.

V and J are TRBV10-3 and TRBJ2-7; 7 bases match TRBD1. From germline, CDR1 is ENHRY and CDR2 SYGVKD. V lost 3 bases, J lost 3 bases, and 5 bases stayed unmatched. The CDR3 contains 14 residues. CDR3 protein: CAISEARDSYEQYF. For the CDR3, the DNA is TGTGCCATCAGTGAAGCGAGGGACAGCTACGAGCAGTACTTC.

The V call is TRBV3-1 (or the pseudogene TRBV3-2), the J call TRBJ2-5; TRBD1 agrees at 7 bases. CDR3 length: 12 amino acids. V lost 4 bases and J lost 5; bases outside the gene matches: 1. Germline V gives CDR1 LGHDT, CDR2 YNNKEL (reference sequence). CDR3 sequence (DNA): TGTGCCAGCAGCCGGGACAGCGAGACCCAGTACTTC. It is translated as CASSRDSETQYF.

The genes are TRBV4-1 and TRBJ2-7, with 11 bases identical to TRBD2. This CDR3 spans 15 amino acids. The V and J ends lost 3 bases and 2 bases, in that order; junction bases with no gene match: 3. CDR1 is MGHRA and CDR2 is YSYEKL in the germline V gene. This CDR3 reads CASSQGLAETYEQYF. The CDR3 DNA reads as TGCGCCAGCAGCCAGGGACTAGCGGAGACCTACGAGCAGTACTTC.

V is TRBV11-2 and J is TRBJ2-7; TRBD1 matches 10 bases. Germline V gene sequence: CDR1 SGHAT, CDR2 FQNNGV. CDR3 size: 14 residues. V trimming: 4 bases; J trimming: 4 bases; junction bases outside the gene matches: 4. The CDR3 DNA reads TGTGCCAGCAGCTCCCGGGACAGGGGATACGAGCAGTACTTC. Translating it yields CASSSRDRGYEQYF.

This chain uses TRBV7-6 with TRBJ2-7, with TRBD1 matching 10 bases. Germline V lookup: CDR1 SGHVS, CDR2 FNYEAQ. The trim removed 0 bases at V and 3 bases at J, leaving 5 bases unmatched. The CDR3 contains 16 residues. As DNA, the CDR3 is TGTGCCAGCAGCTTAGCTCCGGGACAGGGGTACTACGAGCAGTACTTC. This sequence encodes CASSLAPGQGYYEQYF.

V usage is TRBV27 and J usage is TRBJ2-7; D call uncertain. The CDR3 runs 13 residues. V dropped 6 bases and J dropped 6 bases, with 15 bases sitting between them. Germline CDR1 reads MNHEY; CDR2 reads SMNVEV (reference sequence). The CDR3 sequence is CASRSEPFREQYF. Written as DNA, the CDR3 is TGTGCCAGCAGATCCGAGCCTTTCCGCGAGCAGTACTTC.

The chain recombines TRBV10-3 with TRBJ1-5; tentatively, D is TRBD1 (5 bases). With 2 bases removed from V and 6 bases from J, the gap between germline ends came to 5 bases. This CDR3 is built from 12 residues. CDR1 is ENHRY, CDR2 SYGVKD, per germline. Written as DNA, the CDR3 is TGTGCCATCAGTGAGCAGGGTCAGCCCCAGCATTTT. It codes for CAISEQGQPQHF.

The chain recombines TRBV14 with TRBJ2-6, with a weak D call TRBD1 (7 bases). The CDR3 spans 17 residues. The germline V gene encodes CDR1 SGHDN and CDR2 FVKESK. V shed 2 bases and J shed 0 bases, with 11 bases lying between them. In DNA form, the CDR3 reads TGTGCCAGCAGCCAATGGGGGGACAGCTCTGGGGCCAACGTCCTGACTTTC. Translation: CASSQWGDSSGANVLTF.

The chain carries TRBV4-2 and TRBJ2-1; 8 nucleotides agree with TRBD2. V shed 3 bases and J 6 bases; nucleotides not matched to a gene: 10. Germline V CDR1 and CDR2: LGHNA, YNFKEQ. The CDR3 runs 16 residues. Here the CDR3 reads CASSHPGAGGFNEQFF. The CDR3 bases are TGTGCCAGCAGCCACCCCGGGGCGGGAGGTTTCAATGAGCAGTTCTTC.

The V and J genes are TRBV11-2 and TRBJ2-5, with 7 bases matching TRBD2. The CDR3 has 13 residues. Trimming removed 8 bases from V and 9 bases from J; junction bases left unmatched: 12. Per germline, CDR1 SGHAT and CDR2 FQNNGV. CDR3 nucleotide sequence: TGTGCCAGCCAGTGGGAGGGAACGTCCTCCCAGTACTTC. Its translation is CASQWEGTSSQYF.

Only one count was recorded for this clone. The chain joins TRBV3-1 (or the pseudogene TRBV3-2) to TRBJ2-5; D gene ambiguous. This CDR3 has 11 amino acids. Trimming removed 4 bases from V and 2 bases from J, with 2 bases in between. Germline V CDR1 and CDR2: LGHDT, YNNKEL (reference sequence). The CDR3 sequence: CASSLQETQYF. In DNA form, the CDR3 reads TGTGCCAGCAGCCTACAAGAGACCCAGTACTTC.